This TCR beta chain was observed in a study of T cell repertoires in cytomegalovirus infection. Study context: It was the public TCR beta signatures that indicated both CMV infection and matching HLA type. Study-wide findings and caveats: CMV carriers having the relevant HLA were flagged by cumulative public TCR beta family frequency. Dominant in the ex vivo response were TCR beta clonotypes restricted by HLA-C and specific for CMV.

In this sample, this clonotype turned up many times. Its antigen is unknown. CDR3 length: 14 amino acids. V lost 2 bases and J 5 bases, leaving 12 bases between the germline ends. Germline V gene lookup returns CDR1 SGHTA and CDR2 FQGTGA. From the reads, TCRdb called clonotypes with MiXCR, one entry per CDR3 protein. This sample has 500,000 or so distinct CDR3 sequences; about 15% occur once, and the top ten carry about 24%. The material sequenced was CD8+ T cells from PBMCs. The receptor comes from a human donor in good health (CMV status not recorded). Some clones in this sample may be carry-over from other donors' samples. The chain joins TRBV7-3 to TRBJ1-1, with D maybe TRBD1 (5 bases). The CDR3 region is CASSLLGASTEAFF. DNA for the CDR3: TGTGCCAGCAGCTTACTCGGGGCGAGTACTGAAGCTTTCTTT.